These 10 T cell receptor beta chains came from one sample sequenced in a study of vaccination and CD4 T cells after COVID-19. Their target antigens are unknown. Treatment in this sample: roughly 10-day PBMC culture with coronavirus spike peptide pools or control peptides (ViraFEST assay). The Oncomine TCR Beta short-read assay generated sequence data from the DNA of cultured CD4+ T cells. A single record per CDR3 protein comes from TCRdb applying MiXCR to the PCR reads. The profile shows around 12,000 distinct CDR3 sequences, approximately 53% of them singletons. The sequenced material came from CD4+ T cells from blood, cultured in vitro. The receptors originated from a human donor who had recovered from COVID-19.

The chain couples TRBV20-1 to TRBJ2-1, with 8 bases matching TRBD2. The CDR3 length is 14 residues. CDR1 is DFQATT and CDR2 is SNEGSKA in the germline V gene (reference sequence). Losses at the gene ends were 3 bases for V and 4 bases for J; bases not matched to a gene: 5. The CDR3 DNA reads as TGCAGTGCTAGCGGGAGGGCCCTTTACAATGAGCAGTTCTTC. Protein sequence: CSASGRALYNEQFF.

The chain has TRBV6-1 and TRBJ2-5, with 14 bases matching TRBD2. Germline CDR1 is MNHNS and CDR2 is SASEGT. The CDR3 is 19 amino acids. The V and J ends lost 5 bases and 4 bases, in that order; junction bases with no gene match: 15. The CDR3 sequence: CASSPVSKGLAGDVETQYF. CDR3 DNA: TGTGCCAGCAGTCCCGTCTCAAAGGGACTAGCGGGAGACGTAGAGACCCAGTACTTC.

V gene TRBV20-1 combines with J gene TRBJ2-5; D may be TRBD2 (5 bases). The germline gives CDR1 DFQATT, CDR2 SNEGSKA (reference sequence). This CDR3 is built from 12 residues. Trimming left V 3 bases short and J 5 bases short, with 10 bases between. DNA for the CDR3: TGCAGTGCTAGTGGGCCGGGGGAGACCCAGTACTTC. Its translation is CSASGPGETQYF.

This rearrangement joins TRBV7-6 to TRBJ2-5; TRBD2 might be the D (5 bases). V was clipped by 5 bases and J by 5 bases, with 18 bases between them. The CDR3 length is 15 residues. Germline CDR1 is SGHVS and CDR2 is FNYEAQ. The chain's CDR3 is CASSLGLGVGETQYF. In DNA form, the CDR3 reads TGTGCCAGCAGCCTTGGGCTGGGAGTAGGGGAGACCCAGTACTTC.

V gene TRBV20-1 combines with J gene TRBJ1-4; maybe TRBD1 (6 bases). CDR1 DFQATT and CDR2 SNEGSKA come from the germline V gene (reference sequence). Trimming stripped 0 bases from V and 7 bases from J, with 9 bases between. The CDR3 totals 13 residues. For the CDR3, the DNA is TGCAGTGCTAGAGACAGGGGAAGTGAAAAACTGTTTTTT. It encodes CSARDRGSEKLFF.

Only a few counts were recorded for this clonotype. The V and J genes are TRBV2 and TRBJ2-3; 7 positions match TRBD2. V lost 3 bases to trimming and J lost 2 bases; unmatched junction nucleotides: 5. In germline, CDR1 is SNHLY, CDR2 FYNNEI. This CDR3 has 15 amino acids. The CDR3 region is CASSERLADTDTQYF. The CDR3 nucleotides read TGTGCCAGCAGTGAGCGGCTAGCGGACACAGATACGCAGTATTTT. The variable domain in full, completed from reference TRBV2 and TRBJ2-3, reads EPEVTQTPSHQVTQMGQEVILRCVPISNHLYFYWYRQILGQKVEFLVSFYNNEISEKSEIFDDQFSVERPDGSNFTLKIRSTKLEDSAMYFCASSERLADTDTQYFGPGTRLTVL.

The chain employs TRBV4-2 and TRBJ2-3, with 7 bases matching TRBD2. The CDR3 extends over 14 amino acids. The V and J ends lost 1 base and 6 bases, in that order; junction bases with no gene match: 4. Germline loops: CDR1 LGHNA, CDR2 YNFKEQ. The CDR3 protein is CASSQGGSSDTQYF. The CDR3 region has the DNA TGTGCCAGCAGCCAAGGCGGGAGCTCGGATACGCAGTATTTT.

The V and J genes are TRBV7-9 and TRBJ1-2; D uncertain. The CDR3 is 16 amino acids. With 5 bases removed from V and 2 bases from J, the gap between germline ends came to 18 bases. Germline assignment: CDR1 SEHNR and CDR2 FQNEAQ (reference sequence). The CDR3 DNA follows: TGTGCCAGCAGCCATACCCCGTACAGACGGAACTATGGCTACACCTTC. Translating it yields CASSHTPYRRNYGYTF.

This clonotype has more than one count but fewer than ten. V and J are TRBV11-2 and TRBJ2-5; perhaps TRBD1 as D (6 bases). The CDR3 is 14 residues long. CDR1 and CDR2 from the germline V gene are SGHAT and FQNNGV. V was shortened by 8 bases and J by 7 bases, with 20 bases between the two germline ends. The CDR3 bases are TGTGCCAGCGTCCTCAGGGGAACGGTTGGGACCCAGTACTTC. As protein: CASVLRGTVGTQYF.

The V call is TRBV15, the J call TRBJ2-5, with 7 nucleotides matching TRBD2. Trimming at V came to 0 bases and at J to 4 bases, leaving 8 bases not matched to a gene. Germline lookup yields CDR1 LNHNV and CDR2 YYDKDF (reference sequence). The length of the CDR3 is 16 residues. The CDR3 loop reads CATSREGGTGGETQYF. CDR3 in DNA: TGTGCCACCAGCAGAGAGGGGGGGACCGGAGGAGAGACCCAGTACTTC.